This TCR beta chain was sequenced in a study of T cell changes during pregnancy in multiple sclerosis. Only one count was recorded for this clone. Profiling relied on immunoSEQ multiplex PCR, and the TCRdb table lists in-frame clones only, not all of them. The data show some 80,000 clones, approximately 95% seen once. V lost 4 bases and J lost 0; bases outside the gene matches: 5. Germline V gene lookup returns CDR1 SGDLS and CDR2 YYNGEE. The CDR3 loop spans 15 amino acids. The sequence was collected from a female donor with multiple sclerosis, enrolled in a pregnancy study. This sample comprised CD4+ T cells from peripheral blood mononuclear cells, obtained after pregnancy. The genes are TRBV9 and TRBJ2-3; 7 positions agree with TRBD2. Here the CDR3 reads CASSPSGISTDTQYF. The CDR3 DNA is TGTGCCAGCAGCCCCAGCGGGATTAGCACAGATACGCAGTATTTT. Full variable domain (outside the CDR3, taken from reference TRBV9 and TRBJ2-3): DSGVTQTPKHLITATGQRVTLRCSPRSGDLSVYWYQQSLDQGLQFLIQYYNGEERAKGNILERFSAQQFPDLHSELNLSSLELGDSALYFCASSPSGISTDTQYFGPGTRLTVL.